This T cell receptor beta chain was captured by sequencing in a study of T cell responses to AZD1222 COVID-19 vaccine. Overall study: Samples with a second dose at about 4 or about 12 weeks were pooled together.

The CDR3 length is 16 residues. Trimming pared 3 bases from V and 0 bases from J, leaving 12 bases between. Germline lookup yields CDR1 SGHRS and CDR2 YFSETQ. A word on this clone: Antigen unknown.

General study findings and limits: Recipients of two AZD1222 doses showed rising Spike-specific TCR breadth and depth. CD4 TCRs linked to vaccination spanned spike, dominating at 160-218 and 743-854. The reported proportion of spike-specific TCRs targeting unmutated variant regions was nearly half.

Only in-frame clones appear in the TCRdb table, and some are missing; sequencing was by immunoSEQ multiplex PCR. The table lists some 140,000 clones, about 80% of them singletons. The sequences come from peripheral blood, collected on day 0 of AZD1222 vaccination. The receptor was derived from an adult in good health. This chain uses TRBV5-1 with TRBJ1-4, with D possibly TRBD1 on 6 matching bases. CDR3 DNA: TGCGCCAGCAGCTGGAGGGGGGCTGCAACTAATGAAAAACTGTTTTTT. Translation: CASSWRGAATNEKLFF.